The clone carrying this T cell receptor (beta chain) was detected ten times or more. Its target is unknown. Germline assignment: CDR1 LGHDT and CDR2 YNNKEL (reference sequence). Between the trimmed V and J ends, which lost 7 bases and 8 bases, there was a span of 23 bases. The CDR3 length is 15 residues. Unique molecular identifier tags were affixed to discrete cDNA molecules. TCRdb reprocessed the 5' RACE reads via MiXCR and lists one record per CDR3 protein. The top ten hold 3% to 4% of the sample, which has about 67,000 distinct CDR3 sequences, around a tenth seen once. This specimen belongs to a study of early T cells in non-severe SARS-CoV-2 infection. Study results and limitations: Anti-spike CD8 responses were favored by VDJdb matching, which missed private and CD4 specificities.

The receptor was derived from an adult who was a healthcare worker with PCR-confirmed SARS-CoV-2 infection or an uninfected control (not recorded which). Material: whole blood. This chain uses TRBV3-1 with TRBJ1-2; tentative D call: TRBD1 (6 bases). CDR3 coding DNA: TGTGCCAGCACAAACCACAGGGCGGGTGGAGACGGCTACACCTTC. Residues: CASTNHRAGGDGYTF.